This record covers a single T cell receptor beta chain. Sequencing used immunoSEQ multiplex PCR; TCRdb keeps in-frame clones, though not all of them. Of some 200,000 clones in the sample, about three quarters are singletons; the top ten hold 5.9%. The germline V gene has CDR1 LNHDA and CDR2 SQIVND (reference sequence). V gave up 5 bases and J gave up 8 bases, with 18 bases separating them. The CDR3 has 15 residues. This specimen comes from a study of cytotoxic CD8 clonotypes in ibrutinib-treated CLL. V is TRBV19 and J is TRBJ2-2; D assignment may be TRBD1 or TRBD2 (5 bases each). The sample here was PBMCs, taken after 12 months of ibrutinib treatment. The sequence was obtained from a human donor with chronic lymphocytic leukemia. The CDR3 sequence is CASSGSLFRTGELFF. The DNA of the CDR3 is TGTGCCAGTAGTGGGAGCCTTTTTAGGACAGGGGAGCTGTTTTTT.